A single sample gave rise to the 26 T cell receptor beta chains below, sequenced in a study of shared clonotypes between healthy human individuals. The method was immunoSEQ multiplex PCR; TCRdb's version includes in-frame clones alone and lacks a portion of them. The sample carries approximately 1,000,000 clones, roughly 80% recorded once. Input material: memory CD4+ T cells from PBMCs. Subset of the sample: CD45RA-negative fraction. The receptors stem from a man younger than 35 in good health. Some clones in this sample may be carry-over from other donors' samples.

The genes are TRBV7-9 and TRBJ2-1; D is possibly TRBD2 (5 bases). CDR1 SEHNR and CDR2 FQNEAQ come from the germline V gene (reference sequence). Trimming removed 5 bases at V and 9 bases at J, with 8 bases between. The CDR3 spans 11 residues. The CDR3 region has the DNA TGTGCCAGCAGCCGGAGGTCTGAGCAGTTCTTC. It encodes CASSRRSEQFF.

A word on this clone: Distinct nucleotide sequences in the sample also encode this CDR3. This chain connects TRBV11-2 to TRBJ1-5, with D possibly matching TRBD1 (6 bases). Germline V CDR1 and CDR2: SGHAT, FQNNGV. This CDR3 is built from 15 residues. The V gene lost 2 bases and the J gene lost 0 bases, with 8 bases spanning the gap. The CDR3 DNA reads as TGTGCCAGCAGCTTAAGGGGGGATAGCAATCAGCCCCAGCATTTT. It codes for CASSLRGDSNQPQHF.

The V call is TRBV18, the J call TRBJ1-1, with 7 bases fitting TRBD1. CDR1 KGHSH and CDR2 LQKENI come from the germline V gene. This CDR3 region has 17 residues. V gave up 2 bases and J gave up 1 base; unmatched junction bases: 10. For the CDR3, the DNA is TGTGCCAGCTCACCATCCGCCGGGACAGCGTCGAACACTGAAGCTTTCTTT. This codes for CASSPSAGTASNTEAFF.

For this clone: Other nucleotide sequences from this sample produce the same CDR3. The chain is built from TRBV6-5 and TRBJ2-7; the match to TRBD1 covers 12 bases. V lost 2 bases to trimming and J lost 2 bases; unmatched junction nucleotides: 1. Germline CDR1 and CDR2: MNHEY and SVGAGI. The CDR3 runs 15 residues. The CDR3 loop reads CASSYRDRGPYEQYF. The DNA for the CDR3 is TGTGCCAGCAGTTACAGGGACAGGGGGCCCTACGAGCAGTACTTC.

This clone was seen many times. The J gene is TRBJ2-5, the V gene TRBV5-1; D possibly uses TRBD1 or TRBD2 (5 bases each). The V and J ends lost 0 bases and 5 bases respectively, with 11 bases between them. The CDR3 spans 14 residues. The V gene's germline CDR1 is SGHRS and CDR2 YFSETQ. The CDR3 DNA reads TGCGCCAGCAGCTTGGTAGGCAGGGAGGAGACCCAGTACTTC. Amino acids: CASSLVGREETQYF.

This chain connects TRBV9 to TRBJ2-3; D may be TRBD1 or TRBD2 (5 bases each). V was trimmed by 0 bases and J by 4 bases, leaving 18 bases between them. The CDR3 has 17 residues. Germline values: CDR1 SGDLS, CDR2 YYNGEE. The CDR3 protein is CASSVVSGGSAADTQYF. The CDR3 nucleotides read TGTGCCAGCAGCGTAGTATCTGGGGGATCCGCTGCAGATACGCAGTATTTT.

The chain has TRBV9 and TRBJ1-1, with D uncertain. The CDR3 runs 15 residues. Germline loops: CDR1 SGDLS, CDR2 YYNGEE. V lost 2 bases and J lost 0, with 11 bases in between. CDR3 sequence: CASSVLSTLNTEAFF. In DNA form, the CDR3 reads TGTGCCAGCAGCGTGTTGAGCACCTTGAACACTGAAGCTTTCTTT.

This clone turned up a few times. The CDR3 sequence: CASTSRLAGSGTQYF. CDR3 sequence (DNA): TGTGCCAGCACTTCCCGACTAGCGGGGAGCGGGACCCAGTACTTC. The J gene is TRBJ2-5, the V gene TRBV28, with 11 bases aligning to TRBD2. Germline CDR1 reads MDHEN; CDR2 reads SYDVKM. V gave up 7 bases and J gave up 7 bases; unmatched junction bases: 11. This CDR3 is built from 15 residues.

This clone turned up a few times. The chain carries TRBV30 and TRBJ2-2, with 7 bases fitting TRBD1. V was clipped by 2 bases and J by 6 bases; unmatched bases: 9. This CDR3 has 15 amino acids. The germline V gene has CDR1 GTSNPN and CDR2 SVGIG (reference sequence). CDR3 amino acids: CAWSMTTGCPGELFF. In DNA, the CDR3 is TGTGCCTGGAGTATGACGACAGGGTGTCCCGGGGAGCTGTTTTTT.

This chain's CDR3 is CSVGVGGGTQYF. As DNA, the CDR3 is TGCAGCGTTGGGGTGGGTGGCGGGACCCAGTACTTC. The gene calls are TRBV29-1 and TRBJ2-5; D remains unclear. The CDR3 contains 12 residues. With 4 bases removed from V and 7 bases from J, the gap between germline ends came to 13 bases. Germline CDR1 SQVTM, CDR2 ANQGSEA.

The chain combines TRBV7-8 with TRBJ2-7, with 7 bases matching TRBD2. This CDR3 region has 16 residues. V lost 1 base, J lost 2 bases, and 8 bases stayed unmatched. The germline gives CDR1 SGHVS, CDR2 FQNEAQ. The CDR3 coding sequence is TGTGCCAGCAGCTTAGGGGGGGGGTCAGCCACCTACGAGCAGTACTTC. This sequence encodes CASSLGGGSATYEQYF.

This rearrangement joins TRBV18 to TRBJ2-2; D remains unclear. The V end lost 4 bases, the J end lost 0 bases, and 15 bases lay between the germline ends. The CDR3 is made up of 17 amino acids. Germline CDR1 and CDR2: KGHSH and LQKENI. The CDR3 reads CASSRSPGRANTGELFF. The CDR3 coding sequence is TGTGCCAGCTCACGCTCGCCGGGTAGAGCGAACACCGGGGAGCTGTTTTTT.

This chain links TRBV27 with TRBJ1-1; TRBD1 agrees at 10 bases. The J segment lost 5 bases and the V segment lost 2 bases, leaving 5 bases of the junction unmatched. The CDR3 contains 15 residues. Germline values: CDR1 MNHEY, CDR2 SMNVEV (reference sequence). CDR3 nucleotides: TGTGCCAGCAGTTTAGGGACAGGGGTGAGGACTGAAGCTTTCTTT. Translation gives CASSLGTGVRTEAFF.

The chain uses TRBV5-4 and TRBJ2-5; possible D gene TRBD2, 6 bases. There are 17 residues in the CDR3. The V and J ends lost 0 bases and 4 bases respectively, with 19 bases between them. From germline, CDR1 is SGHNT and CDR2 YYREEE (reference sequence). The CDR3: CASSLGMRGGGTETQYF. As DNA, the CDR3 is TGTGCCAGCAGCTTGGGAATGAGGGGAGGAGGTACAGAGACCCAGTACTTC.

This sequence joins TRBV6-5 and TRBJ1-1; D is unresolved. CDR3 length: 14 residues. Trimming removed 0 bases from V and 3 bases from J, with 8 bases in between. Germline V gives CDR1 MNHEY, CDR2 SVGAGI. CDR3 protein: CASSYSIPYTEAFF. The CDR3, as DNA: TGTGCCAGCAGTTACTCGATCCCATACACTGAAGCTTTCTTT.

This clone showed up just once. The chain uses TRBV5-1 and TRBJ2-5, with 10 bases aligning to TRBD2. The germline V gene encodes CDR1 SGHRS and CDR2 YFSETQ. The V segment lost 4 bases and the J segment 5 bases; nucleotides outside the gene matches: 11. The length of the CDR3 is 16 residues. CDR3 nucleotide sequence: TGCGCCAGCAGCAAACAAGGACTAGCGGCAGTGGAGACCCAGTACTTC. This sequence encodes CASSKQGLAAVETQYF.

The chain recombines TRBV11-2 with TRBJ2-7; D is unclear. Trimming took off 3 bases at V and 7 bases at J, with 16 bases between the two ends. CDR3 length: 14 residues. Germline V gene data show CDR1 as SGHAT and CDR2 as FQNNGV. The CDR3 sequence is CASSLSPASEEQYF. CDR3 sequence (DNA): TGTGCCAGCAGCTTGAGTCCAGCGTCGGAGGAGCAGTACTTC.

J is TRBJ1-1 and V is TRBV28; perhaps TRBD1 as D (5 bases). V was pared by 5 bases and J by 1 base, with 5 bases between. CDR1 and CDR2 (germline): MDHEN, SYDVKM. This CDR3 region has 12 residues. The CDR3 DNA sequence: TGTGCCAGCAGTACAGGGAACACTGAAGCTTTCTTT. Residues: CASSTGNTEAFF.

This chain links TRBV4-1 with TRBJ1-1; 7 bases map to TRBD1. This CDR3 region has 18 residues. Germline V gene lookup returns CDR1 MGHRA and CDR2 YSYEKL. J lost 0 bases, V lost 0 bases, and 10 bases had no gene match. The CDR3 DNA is TGCGCCAGCAGCCAAGATAGTCCGGGACAGTATTTGAACACTGAAGCTTTCTTT. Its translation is CASSQDSPGQYLNTEAFF.

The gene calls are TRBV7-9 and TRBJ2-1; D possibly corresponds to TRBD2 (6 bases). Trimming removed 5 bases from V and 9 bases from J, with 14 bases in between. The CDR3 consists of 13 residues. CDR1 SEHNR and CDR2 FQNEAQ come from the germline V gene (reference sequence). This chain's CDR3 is CASSPGVRSEQFF. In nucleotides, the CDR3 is TGTGCCAGCAGCCCGGGAGTTAGGAGTGAGCAGTTCTTC.

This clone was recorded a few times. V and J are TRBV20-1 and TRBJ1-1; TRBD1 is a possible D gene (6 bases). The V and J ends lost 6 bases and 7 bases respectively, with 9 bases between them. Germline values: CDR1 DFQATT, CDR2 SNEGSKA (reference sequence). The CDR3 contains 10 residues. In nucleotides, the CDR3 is TGCAGTGCCTCGACAGGTGAAGCTTTCTTT. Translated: CSASTGEAFF.

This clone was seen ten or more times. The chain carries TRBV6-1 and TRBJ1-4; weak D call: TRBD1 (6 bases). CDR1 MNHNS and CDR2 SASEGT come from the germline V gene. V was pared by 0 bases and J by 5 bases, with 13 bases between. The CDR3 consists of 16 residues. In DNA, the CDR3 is TGTGCCAGCAGTGAAGCCCGGGGACAAGCAAATGAAAAACTGTTTTTT. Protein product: CASSEARGQANEKLFF.

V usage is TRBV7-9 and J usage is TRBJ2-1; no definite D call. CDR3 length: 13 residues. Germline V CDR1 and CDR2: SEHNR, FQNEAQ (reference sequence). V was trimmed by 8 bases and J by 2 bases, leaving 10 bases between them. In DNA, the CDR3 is TGTGCCAGCTCCGAGACGGCCTACAATGAGCAGTTCTTC. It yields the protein CASSETAYNEQFF. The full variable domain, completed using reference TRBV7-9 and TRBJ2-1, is DTGVSQNPRHKITKRGQNVTFRCDPISEHNRLYWYRQTLGQGPEFLTYFQNEAQLEKSRLLSDRFSAERPKGSFSTLEIQRTEQGDSAMYLCASSETAYNEQFFGPGTRLTVL.

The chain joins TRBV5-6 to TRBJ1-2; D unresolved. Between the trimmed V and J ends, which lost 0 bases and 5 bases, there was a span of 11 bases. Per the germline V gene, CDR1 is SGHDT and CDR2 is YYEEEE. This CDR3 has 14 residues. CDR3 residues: CASSLDSRSYGYTF. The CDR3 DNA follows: TGTGCCAGCAGCTTGGACAGTAGGTCTTATGGCTACACCTTC.

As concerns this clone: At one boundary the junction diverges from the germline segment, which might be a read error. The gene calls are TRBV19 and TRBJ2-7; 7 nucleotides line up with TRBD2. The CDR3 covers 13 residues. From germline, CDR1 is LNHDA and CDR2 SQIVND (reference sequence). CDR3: CASSMRPLSGTVF. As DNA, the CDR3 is TGTGCCAGTAGCATGCGCCCACTCAGCGGGACTGTCTTC.

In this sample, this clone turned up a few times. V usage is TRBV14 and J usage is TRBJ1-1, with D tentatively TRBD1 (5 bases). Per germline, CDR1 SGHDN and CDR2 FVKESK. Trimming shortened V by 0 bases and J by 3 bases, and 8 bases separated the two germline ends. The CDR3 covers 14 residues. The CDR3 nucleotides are TGTGCCAGCAGCCAAGAAGGGGCCTACACTGAAGCTTTCTTT. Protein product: CASSQEGAYTEAFF.